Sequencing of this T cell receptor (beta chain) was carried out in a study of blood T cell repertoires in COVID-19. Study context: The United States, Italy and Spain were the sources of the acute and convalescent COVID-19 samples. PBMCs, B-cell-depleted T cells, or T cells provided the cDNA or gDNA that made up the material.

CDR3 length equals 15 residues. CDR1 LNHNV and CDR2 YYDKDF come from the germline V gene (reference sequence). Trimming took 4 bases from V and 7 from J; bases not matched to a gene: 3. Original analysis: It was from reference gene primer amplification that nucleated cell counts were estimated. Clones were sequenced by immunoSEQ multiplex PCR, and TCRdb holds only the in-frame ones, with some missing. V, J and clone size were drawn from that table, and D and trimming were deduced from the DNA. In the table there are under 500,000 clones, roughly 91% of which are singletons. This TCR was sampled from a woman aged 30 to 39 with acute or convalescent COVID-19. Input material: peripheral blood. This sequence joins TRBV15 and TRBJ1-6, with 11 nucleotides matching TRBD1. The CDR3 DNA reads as TGTGCCACCAGCATAGGGACAGGGGGAAATTCACCCCTCCACTTT. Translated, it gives CATSIGTGGNSPLHF.